This T cell receptor (beta chain) was observed in a study of OX40 agonist ivuxolimab in advanced cancers. Study-wide context: Ivuxolimab, an agonist antibody against OX40 (CD134), was given to patients.

Here immunoSEQ multiplex PCR was the method, and the copy in TCRdb shows in-frame clones only, minus some. The sample lists tens of thousands of clones, around 87% occurring once. Study-wide results and caveats: Mean expanded clone counts were higher in CD8+ than CD4+ T cells.

The CDR3 has 15 amino acids. Germline V lookup: CDR1 KGHSH, CDR2 LQKENI. The V gene lost 3 bases and the J gene lost 2 bases, with 11 bases spanning the gap. This clone was found once. Its antigen is currently unknown. Patients with a history of autoimmune disease or on systemic immunosuppression were excluded. Researchers took blood at baseline, on cycle 4 day 1, and on cycle 7 day 1. The TCR was taken from an adult with an advanced solid tumor such as melanoma, head and neck, liver or kidney cancer. The sample consisted of CD4+ or CD8+ T cells sorted from blood, taken in a trial of the OX40 agonist ivuxolimab. The chain uses TRBV18 and TRBJ1-5, with D uncertain. CDR3 in DNA: TGTGCCAGCTCACCTTCCAGAGGAGGCAATCAGCCCCAGCATTTT. It is translated as CASSPSRGGNQPQHF. The whole variable domain, filled in from reference TRBV18 and TRBJ1-5, reads NAGVMQNPRHLVRRRGQEARLRCSPMKGHSHVYWYRQLPEEGLKFMVYLQKENIIDESGMPKERFSAEFPKEGPSILRIQQVVRGDSAAYFCASSPSRGGNQPQHFGDGTRLSIL.